One and the same sample provided the 20 T cell receptor beta chains below, sequenced in a study of blood T cell repertoires in COVID-19. Libraries were prepared by immunoSEQ multiplex PCR; TCRdb keeps only in-frame clonotypes and omits some of them. The sample records 200,000 to 250,000 clones, about 80% being singletons. The specimen was PBMCs or T cells enriched from blood (not recorded which). The receptors were sampled from a man aged 55-75 years who had recovered from COVID-19.

This sequence joins TRBV27 and TRBJ2-1, with 9 bases aligning to TRBD2. The CDR3 is made up of 14 amino acids. V dropped 2 bases and J dropped 6; count of bases not matched to a gene: 2. Germline CDR1 MNHEY, CDR2 SMNVEV (reference sequence). DNA of the CDR3: TGTGCCAGCAGTTTAGCGGGGGGGCCCAATGAGCAGTTCTTC. Translating gives CASSLAGGPNEQFF.

The genes are TRBV18 and TRBJ1-3; D unclear. The CDR3 consists of 15 residues. Trimming stripped 6 bases from V and 0 bases from J, with 12 bases between. Germline loops: CDR1 KGHSH, CDR2 LQKENI. DNA for the CDR3: TGTGCCAGCTCGCCGGACTCAGGCTCTGGAAACACCATATATTTT. It is translated as CASSPDSGSGNTIYF.

V usage is TRBV12-5 and J usage is TRBJ1-5; TRBD1 is a possible D gene (5 bases). CDR3 size: 16 residues. Trimming took off 2 bases at V and 3 bases at J, with 14 bases between the two ends. CDR1 and CDR2 (germline): LGHNT, FRNRAP. Here the CDR3 reads CASGLSNQGYNQPQHF. The CDR3 coding sequence is TGTGCTAGTGGTTTGAGCAACCAGGGATACAATCAGCCCCAGCATTTT. Full variable domain (missing parts from reference TRBV12-5 and TRBJ1-5): DARVTQTPRHKVTEMGQEVTMRCQPILGHNTVFWYRQTMMQGLELLAYFRNRAPLDDSGMPKDRFSAEMPDATLATLKIQPSEPRDSAVYFCASGLSNQGYNQPQHFGDGTRLSIL.

The gene calls are TRBV7-2 and TRBJ2-7; 10 bases agree with TRBD1. Germline CDR1 is SGHTA and CDR2 is FQGNSA. The CDR3 totals 15 residues. The V gene end was trimmed by 2 bases and the J gene end by 2 bases; junction bases not matched to a gene: 3. CDR3 loop: CASSLIGQGAYEQYF. CDR3 coding DNA: TGTGCCAGCAGCTTAATCGGACAGGGGGCCTACGAGCAGTACTTC.

The gene calls are TRBV30 and TRBJ1-3, with TRBD1 matching over 9 bases. Germline V gives CDR1 GTSNPN, CDR2 SVGIG (reference sequence). With 3 bases clipped from V and 1 base from J, the junction kept 7 bases outside the gene matches. This CDR3 spans 16 amino acids. The chain's CDR3 is CAWSMGDRASGNTIYF. In DNA form, the CDR3 reads TGTGCCTGGAGCATGGGGGACAGGGCGTCTGGAAACACCATATATTTT.

The V and J genes are TRBV11-2 and TRBJ2-7; TRBD1 agrees at 7 bases. Trimming took 5 bases from V and 0 from J; bases not matched to a gene: 7. The CDR3 covers 15 residues. The germline CDR1 and CDR2 sequences are SGHAT and FQNNGV. The CDR3 DNA reads TGTGCCAGCAGCCCCGGACAGGCCAACTCCTACGAGCAGTACTTC. Protein: CASSPGQANSYEQYF.

The chain combines TRBV6-5 with TRBJ2-1; tentative D call: TRBD2 (6 bases). V was trimmed by 6 bases and J by 5 bases, leaving 11 bases between them. The CDR3 has 13 amino acids. Per the germline V gene, CDR1 is MNHEY and CDR2 is SVGAGI. CDR3 coding DNA: TGTGCCAGCAGGGGGGGACGGAACAATGAGCAGTTCTTC. This gives the protein CASRGGRNNEQFF.

This chain joins TRBV5-4 and TRBJ2-1, with 7 nucleotides matching TRBD2. J lost 8 bases, V lost 4 bases, and 12 bases had no gene match. Germline CDR1 and CDR2: SGHNT and YYREEE (reference sequence). The CDR3 totals 15 residues. This CDR3 is CASSPDGAGIYEQFF. The CDR3 DNA follows: TGTGCCAGCAGCCCGGACGGAGCGGGGATCTATGAGCAGTTCTTC.

By share, this clone counts as medium-sized. The CDR3 DNA reads TGTGCCAGCAGTTTTCGGGGGAACAATTCACCCCTCCACTTT. Its protein is CASSFRGNNSPLHF. The chain links TRBV27 to TRBJ1-6, with D perhaps TRBD1 (5 bases). From germline, CDR1 is MNHEY and CDR2 SMNVEV (reference sequence). This CDR3 comprises 14 residues. Trimming took 3 bases from V and 7 from J, leaving 10 bases between them.

V usage is TRBV2 and J usage is TRBJ2-1, with TRBD2 matching 11 bases. Germline V gene sequence: CDR1 SNHLY, CDR2 FYNNEI. V lost 4 bases and J lost 10; bases outside the gene matches: 9. This CDR3 spans 15 amino acids. Here the CDR3 reads CASSAMTSGNPEQFF. For the CDR3, the DNA is TGTGCCAGCAGTGCTATGACTAGCGGGAACCCCGAGCAGTTCTTC.

The V call is TRBV2, the J call TRBJ1-5; no firm D call. Per the germline V gene, CDR1 is SNHLY and CDR2 is FYNNEI. This CDR3 region has 14 residues. The germline V and J ends were trimmed by 0 bases and 3 bases, with 6 bases remaining between them. The CDR3 is CASSEATANQPQHF. In nucleotides, the CDR3 is TGTGCCAGCAGTGAAGCTACTGCCAATCAGCCCCAGCATTTT.

The CDR3: CSVASGNTIYF. The CDR3 coding sequence is TGCAGCGTGGCATCTGGAAACACCATATATTTT. The chain couples TRBV29-1 to TRBJ1-3; no clear D gene. Germline V lookup: CDR1 SQVTM, CDR2 ANQGSEA. This CDR3 has 11 residues. The V and J ends lost 6 bases and 1 base respectively, with 4 bases between them.

The chain carries TRBV11-3 and TRBJ2-1; perhaps TRBD2 as D (5 bases). In germline, CDR1 is SGHNT, CDR2 YENEEA. The CDR3 runs 16 residues. V lost 0 bases, J lost 2 bases, and 11 bases lay in between. CDR3 amino acids: CASSLDLRGTYNEQFF. The CDR3 coding sequence is TGTGCCAGCAGCTTAGATCTACGGGGTACCTACAATGAGCAGTTCTTC.

This chain joins TRBV11-2 and TRBJ2-7; 7 bases align to TRBD2. CDR1 is SGHAT, CDR2 FQNNGV, per germline. Germline trimming cut 1 base from V and 2 bases from J; bases unmatched to any gene: 5. This CDR3 is built from 15 residues. CDR3 bases: TGTGCCAGCAGCTTAGGGGGGGGAGCTACCTACGAGCAGTACTTC. Translation: CASSLGGGATYEQYF.

DNA for the CDR3: TGCGCCAGCAGCTTGGACAGGCCGGCCTACAATGAGCAGTTCTTC. It encodes CASSLDRPAYNEQFF. The chain recombines TRBV5-1 with TRBJ2-1, with D perhaps matching TRBD1 (5 bases). There are 15 residues in the CDR3. The V end lost 0 bases, the J end lost 2 bases, and 9 bases lay between the germline ends. Germline V gene lookup returns CDR1 SGHRS and CDR2 YFSETQ.

There are a few counts of this clone. CDR3 sequence (DNA): TGTGCCAGCAGCTTAGTTGTTTTCGGCGGAGAGACCCAGTACTTC. This codes for CASSLVVFGGETQYF. V usage is TRBV7-6 and J usage is TRBJ2-5; the D is unclear. V was clipped by 1 base and J by 4 bases, with 13 bases between them. There are 15 residues in the CDR3. From germline, CDR1 is SGHVS and CDR2 FNYEAQ.

The chain couples TRBV7-9 to TRBJ1-1, with 8 bases identical to TRBD1. Germline CDR1 SEHNR, CDR2 FQNEAQ (reference sequence). Trimming took 0 bases from V and 1 from J; bases not matched to a gene: 4. The CDR3 length is 16 residues. The CDR3 protein is CASSLARTGTNTEAFF. The CDR3 DNA follows: TGTGCCAGCAGCTTAGCCCGGACAGGGACGAACACTGAAGCTTTCTTT.

This clone appeared once. The genes are TRBV4-3 and TRBJ2-2; TRBD2 is a possible D gene (6 bases). From germline, CDR1 is LGHNA and CDR2 YSLEER. The CDR3 is 16 residues long. The V end was cut by 4 bases, the J end by 6 bases, with 18 bases between. The DNA of the CDR3 is TGCGCCAGCAGCCCCAATCCAACTAGCCATTCCGGGGAGCTGTTTTTT. It yields the protein CASSPNPTSHSGELFF.

This chain links TRBV12-5 with TRBJ2-7, with D possibly being TRBD1 (6 bases). The CDR3 consists of 14 residues. The germline gives CDR1 LGHNT, CDR2 FRNRAP. Trimming removed 6 bases at V and 2 bases at J, with 14 bases between. In nucleotides, the CDR3 is TGTGCTAGTGGGACAGGAAGTATTCCCTACGAGCAGTACTTC. The encoded protein is CASGTGSIPYEQYF.

CDR3 sequence reads: CASSQGQNINTEAFF. In nucleotides, the CDR3 is TGCGCCAGCAGCCAGGGACAGAATATAAACACTGAAGCTTTCTTT. The chain carries TRBV4-3 and TRBJ1-1; 7 bases agree with TRBD1. CDR3 length: 15 residues. With 3 bases clipped from V and 2 bases from J, the junction kept 6 bases outside the gene matches. From germline, CDR1 is LGHNA and CDR2 YSLEER.